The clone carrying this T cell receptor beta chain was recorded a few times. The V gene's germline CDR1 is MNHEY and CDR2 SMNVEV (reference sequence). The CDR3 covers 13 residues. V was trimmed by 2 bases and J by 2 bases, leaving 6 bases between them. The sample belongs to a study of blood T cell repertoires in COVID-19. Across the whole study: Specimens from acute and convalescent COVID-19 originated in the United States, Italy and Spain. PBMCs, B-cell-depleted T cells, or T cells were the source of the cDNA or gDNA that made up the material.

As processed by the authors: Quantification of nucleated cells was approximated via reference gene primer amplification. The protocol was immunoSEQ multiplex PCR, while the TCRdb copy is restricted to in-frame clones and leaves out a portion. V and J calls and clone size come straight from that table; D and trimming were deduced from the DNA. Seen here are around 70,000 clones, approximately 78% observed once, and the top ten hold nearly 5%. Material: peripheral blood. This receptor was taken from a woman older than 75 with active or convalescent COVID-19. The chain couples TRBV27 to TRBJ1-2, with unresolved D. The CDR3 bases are TGTGCCAGCAGTTTACGGGAAAACTATGGCTACACCTTC. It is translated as CASSLRENYGYTF.